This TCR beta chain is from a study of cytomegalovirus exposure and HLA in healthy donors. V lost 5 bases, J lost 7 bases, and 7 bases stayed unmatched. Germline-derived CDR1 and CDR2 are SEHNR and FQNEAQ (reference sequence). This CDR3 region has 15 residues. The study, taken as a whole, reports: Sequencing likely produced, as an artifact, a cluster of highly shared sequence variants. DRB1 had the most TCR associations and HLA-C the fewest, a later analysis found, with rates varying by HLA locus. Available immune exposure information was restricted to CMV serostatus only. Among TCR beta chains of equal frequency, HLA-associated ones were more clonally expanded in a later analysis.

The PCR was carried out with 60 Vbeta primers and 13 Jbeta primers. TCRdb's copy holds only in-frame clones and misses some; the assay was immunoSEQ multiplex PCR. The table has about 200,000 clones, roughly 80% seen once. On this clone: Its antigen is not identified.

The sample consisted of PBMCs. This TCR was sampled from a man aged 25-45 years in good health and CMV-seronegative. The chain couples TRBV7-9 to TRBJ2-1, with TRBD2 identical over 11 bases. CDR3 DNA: TGTGCCAGCAGCCCTAGACTAGCGGGGTATAATGAGCAGTTCTTC. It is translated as CASSPRLAGYNEQFF.